The clone carrying this TCR beta chain was recorded a few times. No antigen is known for it. This CDR3 comprises 15 residues. The trim removed 1 base at V and 2 bases at J, leaving 4 bases unmatched. Germline V gives CDR1 SGHNT, CDR2 YYREEE (reference sequence). Treatment indicated: 10-day PBMC culture with coronavirus spike peptide pools or control peptides (ViraFEST assay). The assay that was used to sequence DNA from cultured CD4+ T cells was the Oncomine TCR Beta short-read assay. One entry per CDR3 protein results from TCRdb running MiXCR on the PCR reads. This table has 15,000 to 20,000 distinct CDR3 sequences, 50% appearing once. The data are from a study of vaccination and CD4 T cells after COVID-19.

The chain recombines TRBV5-4 with TRBJ1-2; 8 bases fit TRBD1. The source is a human donor who had recovered from COVID-19. The sample was CD4+ T cells from blood, cultured in vitro. The chain's CDR3 is CASSLRTGPNYGYTF. CDR3 nucleotide sequence: TGTGCCAGCAGCTTGAGGACAGGGCCCAACTATGGCTACACCTTC.